These 24 T cell receptor beta chains were sequenced from one sample in a study of blood T cell repertoires in COVID-19. The assay was immunoSEQ multiplex PCR, and TCRdb's table has in-frame clones only and misses some. The repertoire holds hundreds of thousands of clones, with 85% to 90% as singletons. Sequenced sample: PBMCs or T cells enriched from blood (not recorded which). These receptors originate from a man aged 25 to 45 who had recovered from COVID-19.

The chain carries TRBV28 and TRBJ2-5; D is possibly TRBD1 (6 bases). Trimming removed 4 bases at V and 5 bases at J, with 17 bases between. Germline values: CDR1 MDHEN, CDR2 SYDVKM. This CDR3 is 15 amino acids long. The CDR3 reads CASSSLQGYGETQYF. CDR3 coding DNA: TGTGCCAGCAGTTCCCTTCAGGGGTATGGGGAGACCCAGTACTTC.

Only one count was recorded for this clone. This rearrangement joins TRBV30 to TRBJ1-5, with a possible D match to TRBD1 (6 bases). Trimming left V 1 base short and J 5 bases short, with 18 bases between. Germline CDR1 and CDR2: GTSNPN and SVGIG (reference sequence). The CDR3 totals 16 residues. CDR3 bases: TGTGCCTGGAGTGGTACCCCCGGGGGGGCGGATCAGCCCCAGCATTTT. It encodes CAWSGTPGGADQPQHF.

The chain has TRBV28 and TRBJ2-3; a weak D match, TRBD2 (6 bases). The V and J ends lost 1 base and 0 bases respectively, with 11 bases between them. The CDR3 has 16 amino acids. The germline gives CDR1 MDHEN, CDR2 SYDVKM. The CDR3 DNA is TGTGCCAGCAGTTTATCGGTAGCGGATAGCACAGATACGCAGTATTTT. Translation gives CASSLSVADSTDTQYF. Based on the CDR3 plus reference TRBV28 and TRBJ2-3, the full variable domain is DVKVTQSSRYLVKRTGEKVFLECVQDMDHENMFWYRQDPGLGLRLIYFSYDVKMKEKGDIPEGYSVSREKKERFSLILESASTNQTSMYLCASSLSVADSTDTQYFGPGTRLTVL.

This chain uses TRBV28 with TRBJ2-1; D remains ambiguous. The CDR3 totals 12 residues. Germline lookup yields CDR1 MDHEN and CDR2 SYDVKM. The germline V and J ends were trimmed by 6 bases and 10 bases, with 13 bases remaining between them. CDR3 protein: CASSRVAVEQFF. The DNA for the CDR3 is TGTGCCAGCAGCCGGGTCGCCGTGGAGCAGTTCTTC.

J is TRBJ1-1 and V is TRBV7-9; 8 nucleotides align to TRBD1. The CDR3 extends over 13 amino acids. Germline V CDR1 and CDR2: SEHNR, FQNEAQ (reference sequence). Trimming took 5 bases from V and 6 from J; bases not matched to a gene: 5. Written as DNA, the CDR3 is TGTGCCAGCAGCCTCCGGGACAGGTCTGAAGCTTTCTTT. Translation: CASSLRDRSEAFF.

J is TRBJ1-2 and V is TRBV6-5; D might be TRBD1 (6 bases). CDR3 length: 14 residues. Germline V gene lookup returns CDR1 MNHEY and CDR2 SVGAGI. The V end lost 0 bases, the J end lost 8 bases, and 13 bases lay between the germline ends. The CDR3 loop is CASSYSKQGRGYTF. CDR3 in DNA: TGTGCCAGCAGTTACTCGAAACAGGGAAGGGGCTACACCTTC.

V gene TRBV7-9 combines with J gene TRBJ2-5; tentatively, D is TRBD1 (6 bases). The germline V gene has CDR1 SEHNR and CDR2 FQNEAQ (reference sequence). Trimming took off 6 bases at V and 5 bases at J, with 16 bases between the two ends. CDR3 length: 14 amino acids. The CDR3 reads CASSRPTGDETQYF. The DNA for the CDR3 is TGTGCCAGCAGTCGTCCGACAGGTGATGAGACCCAGTACTTC.

This clone occurred once. The gene calls are TRBV19 and TRBJ1-1; perhaps TRBD1 as D (5 bases). Germline CDR1 LNHDA, CDR2 SQIVND (reference sequence). The CDR3 totals 14 residues. V lost 4 bases and J 0 bases, leaving 9 bases between the germline ends. CDR3 in DNA: TGTGCCAGTAGTAGGACAAATCTGAACACTGAAGCTTTCTTT. It is translated as CASSRTNLNTEAFF.

The CDR3 region is CASSVAGEGYNEQFF. In DNA form, the CDR3 reads TGTGCCAGCAGCGTAGCAGGGGAAGGTTACAATGAGCAGTTCTTC. The gene calls are TRBV9 and TRBJ2-1, with TRBD1 as a possible D gene (6 bases). Trimming removed 0 bases from V and 4 bases from J, with 11 bases in between. CDR1 is SGDLS, CDR2 YYNGEE, per germline. The CDR3 runs to 15 residues.

V gene TRBV30 combines with J gene TRBJ1-2, with D perhaps matching TRBD1 (5 bases). The CDR3 has 16 residues. The germline gives CDR1 GTSNPN, CDR2 SVGIG (reference sequence). Trimming pared 3 bases from V and 0 bases from J, leaving 17 bases between. In DNA form, the CDR3 reads TGTGCCTGGAGGGCCCGGTGGGGCATAGCTAACTATGGCTACACCTTC. It is translated as CAWRARWGIANYGYTF.

The chain employs TRBV27 and TRBJ1-2; 7 bases match TRBD1. CDR3 size: 12 residues. V lost 6 bases and J lost 6; bases outside the gene matches: 4. Germline V CDR1 and CDR2: MNHEY, SMNVEV (reference sequence). CDR3 in amino acids: CASRTGRNGYTF. In DNA, the CDR3 is TGTGCCAGCAGGACAGGGAGGAATGGCTACACCTTC.

This sequence joins TRBV5-5 and TRBJ1-3; a possible D gene is TRBD1 (5 bases). The CDR3 is 15 residues long. The germline V and J ends were trimmed by 4 bases and 0 bases, with 11 bases remaining between them. Germline V gene sequence: CDR1 SGHKS, CDR2 YYEKEE (reference sequence). CDR3 in DNA: TGTGCCAGCAGCCGGGGGGAGAACTCTGGAAACACCATATATTTT. This sequence encodes CASSRGENSGNTIYF.

This chain links TRBV7-9 with TRBJ1-6, with 8 positions matching TRBD1. J gave up 10 bases and V 5 bases, and 7 bases lay outside the gene matches. The CDR3 has 14 residues. Germline V gene data show CDR1 as SEHNR and CDR2 as FQNEAQ (reference sequence). CDR3 residues: CASSPDRGGSPLHF. CDR3 coding DNA: TGTGCCAGCAGCCCTGACAGGGGCGGGTCACCCCTCCACTTT. The variable domain in full, completed from reference TRBV7-9 and TRBJ1-6, reads DTGVSQNPRHKITKRGQNVTFRCDPISEHNRLYWYRQTLGQGPEFLTYFQNEAQLEKSRLLSDRFSAERPKGSFSTLEIQRTEQGDSAMYLCASSPDRGGSPLHFGNGTRLTVT.

Regarding this clone: Since the CDR3 does not end with the conserved phenylalanine or tryptophan, this likely comes from a read error. No DNA is shown, since the ends of the CDR3 on it are uncertain; the CDR3 is the one TCRdb lists. The chain has TRBV5-1 and TRBJ2-4; the DNA was not compared with TRBD2, the D call given in the table. The CDR3 contains 16 residues when both ends are counted. Germline assignment: CDR1 SGHRS and CDR2 YFSETQ. CDR3 in amino acids: CASSLVLPLNPRTSLI.

V is TRBV10-2 and J is TRBJ2-3, with TRBD2 as a possible D gene (6 bases). V shed 6 bases and J shed 1 base, with 8 bases lying between them. This CDR3 contains 13 residues. The germline V gene has CDR1 WSHSY and CDR2 SAAADI. CDR3 nucleotide sequence: TGCGCCAGCAGACCGGGAGGCACAGATACGCAGTATTTT. It encodes CASRPGGTDTQYF.

This chain links TRBV19 with TRBJ1-5; a weak D match, TRBD1 (5 bases). The V end lost 7 bases, the J end lost 0 bases, and 13 bases lay between the germline ends. This CDR3 contains 15 residues. CDR1 is LNHDA, CDR2 SQIVND, per germline (reference sequence). DNA of the CDR3: TGTGCCAGTATCCCACGGGGGGATAGCAATCAGCCCCAGCATTTT. Residues: CASIPRGDSNQPQHF.

The J gene is TRBJ2-7, the V gene TRBV19; TRBD1 agrees at 7 bases. The trim removed 6 bases at V and 1 base at J, leaving 6 bases unmatched. CDR1 and CDR2 (germline): LNHDA, SQIVND (reference sequence). The CDR3 is 14 amino acids. CDR3: CASSPRDSSYEQYF. As DNA, the CDR3 is TGTGCCAGTAGCCCAAGGGACAGTTCCTACGAGCAGTACTTC.

The chain has TRBV29-1 and TRBJ1-3, with D maybe TRBD1 (5 bases). Germline values: CDR1 SQVTM, CDR2 ANQGSEA. V lost 2 bases, J lost 0 bases, and 11 bases lay in between. The CDR3 spans 15 residues. The CDR3 DNA reads as TGCAGCGTTGAAAGACAGCCGAACTCTGGAAACACCATATATTTT. Protein: CSVERQPNSGNTIYF.

This chain joins TRBV7-9 and TRBJ2-1; 8 positions match TRBD1. Losses at the gene ends were 5 bases for V and 15 bases for J; bases not matched to a gene: 6. Germline V gene data show CDR1 as SEHNR and CDR2 as FQNEAQ (reference sequence). The CDR3 sequence is 11 residues long. The CDR3 loop is CASSLGTGVFF. In DNA, the CDR3 is TGTGCCAGCAGCCTCGGGACAGGTGTGTTCTTC.

The chain carries TRBV12-5 and TRBJ2-1; D is undetermined. V lost 1 base, J lost 2 bases, and 9 bases lay in between. The germline gives CDR1 LGHNT, CDR2 FRNRAP. The CDR3 runs 15 residues. The CDR3, as DNA: TGTGCTAGTGGTTTGGGAGGTTCTACCTACAATGAGCAGTTCTTC. It specifies CASGLGGSTYNEQFF.

The chain has TRBV30 and TRBJ2-1; no clear D gene. Germline CDR1 is GTSNPN and CDR2 is SVGIG (reference sequence). This CDR3 spans 16 amino acids. The germline V and J ends were trimmed by 0 bases and 0 bases, with 12 bases remaining between them. CDR3 protein: CAWSVRRVSSYNEQFF. CDR3 DNA sequence: TGTGCCTGGAGTGTACGTCGAGTAAGCTCCTACAATGAGCAGTTCTTC.

This chain connects TRBV7-4 to TRBJ2-7, with 9 bases that match TRBD1. The CDR3 covers 16 residues. The V segment lost 5 bases and the J segment 2 bases; nucleotides outside the gene matches: 10. Germline V gene data show CDR1 as SGHVT and CDR2 as SQSDAQ. CDR3 nucleotide sequence: TGTGCCAGCAGCGGGTTACTTAGGGACAGGGCCTACGAGCAGTACTTC. Translated, it gives CASSGLLRDRAYEQYF.

This chain joins TRBV2 and TRBJ1-3; 7 bases are shared with TRBD1. V shed 8 bases and J 2 bases; nucleotides not matched to a gene: 12. CDR3 length: 16 amino acids. CDR1 and CDR2 from the germline V gene are SNHLY and FYNNEI. This CDR3 is CASSFNDRVAGNTIYF. CDR3 DNA sequence: TGTGCCAGCTCTTTTAACGACAGGGTGGCTGGAAACACCATATATTTT.

This clone was picked up one time. The chain couples TRBV6-5 to TRBJ1-2; 7 bases line up with TRBD1. V lost 0 bases and J lost 12; bases outside the gene matches: 7. CDR3 length: 13 amino acids. Germline V CDR1 and CDR2: MNHEY, SVGAGI. The CDR3: CASSYSTQGGHTF. The CDR3 DNA sequence: TGTGCCAGCAGTTACTCCACTCAGGGGGGACACACCTTC.